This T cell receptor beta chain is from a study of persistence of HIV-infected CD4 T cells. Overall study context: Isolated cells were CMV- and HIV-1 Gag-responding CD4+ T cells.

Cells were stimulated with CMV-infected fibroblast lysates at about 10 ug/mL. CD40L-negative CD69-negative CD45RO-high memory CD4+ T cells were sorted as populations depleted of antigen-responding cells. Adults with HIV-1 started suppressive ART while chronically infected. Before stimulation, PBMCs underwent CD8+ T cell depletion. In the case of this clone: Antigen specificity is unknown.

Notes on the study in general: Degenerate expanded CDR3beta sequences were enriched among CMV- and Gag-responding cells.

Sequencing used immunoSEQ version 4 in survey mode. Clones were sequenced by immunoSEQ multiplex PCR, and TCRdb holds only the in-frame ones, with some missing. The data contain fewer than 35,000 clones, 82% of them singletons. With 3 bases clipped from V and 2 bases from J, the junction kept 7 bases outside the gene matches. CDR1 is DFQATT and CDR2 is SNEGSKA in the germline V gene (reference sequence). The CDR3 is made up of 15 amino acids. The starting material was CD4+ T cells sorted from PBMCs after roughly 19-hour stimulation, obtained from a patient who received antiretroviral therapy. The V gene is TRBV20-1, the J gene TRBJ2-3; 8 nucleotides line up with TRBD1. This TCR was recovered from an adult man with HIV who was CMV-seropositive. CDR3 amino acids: CSASPTGGHTDTQYF. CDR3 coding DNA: TGCAGTGCTAGTCCTACAGGGGGGCACACAGATACGCAGTATTTT.